Only a few counts were recorded for the clone carrying this TCR beta chain. Its antigen remains unknown. Both TCR beta VDJ combination and CDR3 sequence profiling were carried out. Genomic DNA was the template for this profiling. TCRdb reprocessed the reads with MiXCR, giving one entry per CDR3 protein. The profile shows about 190,000 distinct CDR3 sequences, about half of them singletons. This CDR3 contains 15 residues. Per germline, CDR1 KGHSH and CDR2 LQKENI. Trimming removed 3 bases from V and 0 bases from J, with 8 bases in between. This record comes from a study of CD8+CD57+ T cells in acquired aplastic anemia. Study as a whole: Healthy-donor CD4+ cells averaged around 10 million reads. Study-level results: Patients were compared with controls for CD8+ Simpson's diversity, and no significant difference emerged.

The material sequenced was sorted CD4+, CD8+, or CD8+CD57+ T cells (not recorded which) from PBMCs. V and J are TRBV18 and TRBJ2-2; no firm D call. The receptor was isolated from a human donor in good health, serving as a control. CDR3 DNA sequence: TGTGCCAGCTCACCTTGGCCGCCGAACACCGGGGAGCTGTTTTTT. It codes for CASSPWPPNTGELFF.